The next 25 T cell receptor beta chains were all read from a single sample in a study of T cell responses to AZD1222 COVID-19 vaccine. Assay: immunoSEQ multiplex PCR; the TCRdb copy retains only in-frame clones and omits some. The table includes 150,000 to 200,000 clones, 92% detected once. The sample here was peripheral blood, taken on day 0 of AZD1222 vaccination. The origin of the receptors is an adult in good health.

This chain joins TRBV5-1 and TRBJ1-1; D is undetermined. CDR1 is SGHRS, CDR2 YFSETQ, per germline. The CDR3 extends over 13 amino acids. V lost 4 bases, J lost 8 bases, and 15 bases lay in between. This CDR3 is CASSTDGTAEAFF. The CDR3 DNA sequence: TGCGCCAGCAGCACGGACGGCACCGCCGAAGCTTTCTTT.

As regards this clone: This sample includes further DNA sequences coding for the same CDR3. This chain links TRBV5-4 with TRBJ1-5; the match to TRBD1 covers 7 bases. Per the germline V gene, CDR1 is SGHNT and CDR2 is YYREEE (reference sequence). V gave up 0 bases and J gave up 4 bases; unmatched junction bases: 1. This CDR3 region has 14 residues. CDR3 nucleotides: TGTGCCAGCAGCTTGGACAGGGGAAATCAGCCCCAGCATTTT. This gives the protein CASSLDRGNQPQHF.

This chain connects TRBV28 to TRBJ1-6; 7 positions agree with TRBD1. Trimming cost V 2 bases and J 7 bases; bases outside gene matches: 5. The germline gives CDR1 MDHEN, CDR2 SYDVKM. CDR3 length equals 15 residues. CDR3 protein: CASSLPQGGNSPLHF. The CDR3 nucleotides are TGTGCCAGCAGTTTACCTCAGGGGGGAAATTCACCCCTCCACTTT.

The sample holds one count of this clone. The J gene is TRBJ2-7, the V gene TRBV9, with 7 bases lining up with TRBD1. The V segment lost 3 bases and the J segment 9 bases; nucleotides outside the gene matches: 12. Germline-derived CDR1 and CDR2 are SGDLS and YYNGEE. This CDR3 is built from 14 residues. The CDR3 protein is CASSAWDSPEGQYF. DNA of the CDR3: TGTGCCAGCAGCGCCTGGGACAGCCCCGAGGGGCAGTACTTC. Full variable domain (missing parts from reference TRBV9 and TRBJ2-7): DSGVTQTPKHLITATGQRVTLRCSPRSGDLSVYWYQQSLDQGLQFLIQYYNGEERAKGNILERFSAQQFPDLHSELNLSSLELGDSALYFCASSAWDSPEGQYFGPGTRLTVT.

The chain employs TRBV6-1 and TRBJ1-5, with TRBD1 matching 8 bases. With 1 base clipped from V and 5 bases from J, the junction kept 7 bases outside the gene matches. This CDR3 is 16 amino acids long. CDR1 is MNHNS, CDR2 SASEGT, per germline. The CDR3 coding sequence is TGTGCCAGCAGTGAAGATCCGGGACAGGCCTATCAGCCCCAGCATTTT. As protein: CASSEDPGQAYQPQHF.

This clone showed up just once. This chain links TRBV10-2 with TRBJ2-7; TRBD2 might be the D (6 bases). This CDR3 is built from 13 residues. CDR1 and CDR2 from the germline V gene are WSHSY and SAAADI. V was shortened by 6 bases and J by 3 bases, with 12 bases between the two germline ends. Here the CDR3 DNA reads TGCGCCAGCAGAAGGGACTCCATCTACGAGCAGTACTTC. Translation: CASRRDSIYEQYF.

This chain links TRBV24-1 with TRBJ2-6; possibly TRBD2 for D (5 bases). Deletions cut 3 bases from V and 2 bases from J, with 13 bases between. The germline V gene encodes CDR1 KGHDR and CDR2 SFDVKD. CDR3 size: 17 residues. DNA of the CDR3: TGTGCCACCAGTGATCCCCAAAGGAGGCCTGGGGCCAACGTCCTGACTTTC. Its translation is CATSDPQRRPGANVLTF.

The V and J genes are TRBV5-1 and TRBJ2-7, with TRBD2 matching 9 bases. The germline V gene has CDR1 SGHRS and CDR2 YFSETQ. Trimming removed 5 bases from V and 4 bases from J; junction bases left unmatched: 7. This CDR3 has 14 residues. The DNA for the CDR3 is TGCGCCAGCAGACGACTAGCGGCTGATTACGAGCAGTACTTC. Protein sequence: CASRRLAADYEQYF.

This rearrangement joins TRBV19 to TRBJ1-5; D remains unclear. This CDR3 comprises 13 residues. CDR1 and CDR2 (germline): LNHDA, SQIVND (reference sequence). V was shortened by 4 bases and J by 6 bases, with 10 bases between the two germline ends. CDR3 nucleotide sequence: TGTGCCAGTAGTACCAGAGACGGTCAGCCCCAGCATTTT. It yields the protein CASSTRDGQPQHF.

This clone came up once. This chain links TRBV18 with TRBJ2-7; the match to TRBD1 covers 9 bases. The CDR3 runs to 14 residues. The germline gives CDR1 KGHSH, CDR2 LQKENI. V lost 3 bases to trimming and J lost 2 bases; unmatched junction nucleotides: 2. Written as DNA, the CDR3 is TGTGCCAGCTCACCTGGGACAGGGCCCTACGAGCAGTACTTC. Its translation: CASSPGTGPYEQYF.

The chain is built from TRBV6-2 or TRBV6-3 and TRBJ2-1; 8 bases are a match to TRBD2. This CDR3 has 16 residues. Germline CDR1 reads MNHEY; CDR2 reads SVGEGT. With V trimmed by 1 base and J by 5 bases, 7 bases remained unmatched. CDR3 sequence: CASSYLGGGTNNEQFF. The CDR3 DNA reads TGTGCCAGCAGTTACTTGGGCGGGGGGACAAACAATGAGCAGTTCTTC.

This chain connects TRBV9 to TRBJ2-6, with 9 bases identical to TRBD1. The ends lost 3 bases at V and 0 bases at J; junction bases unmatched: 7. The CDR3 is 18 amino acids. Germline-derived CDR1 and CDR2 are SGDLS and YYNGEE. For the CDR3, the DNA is TGTGCCAGCAGCGGGGAACAGGGGGCTGTCTCTGGGGCCAACGTCCTGACTTTC. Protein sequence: CASSGEQGAVSGANVLTF. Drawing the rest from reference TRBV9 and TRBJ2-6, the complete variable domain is DSGVTQTPKHLITATGQRVTLRCSPRSGDLSVYWYQQSLDQGLQFLIQYYNGEERAKGNILERFSAQQFPDLHSELNLSSLELGDSALYFCASSGEQGAVSGANVLTFGAGSRLTVL.

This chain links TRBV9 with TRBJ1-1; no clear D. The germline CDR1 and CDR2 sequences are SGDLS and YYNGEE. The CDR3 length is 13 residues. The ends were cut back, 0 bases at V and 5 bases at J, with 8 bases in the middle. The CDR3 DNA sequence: TGTGCCAGCAGCGTAGCCCCAGGAACTGAAGCTTTCTTT. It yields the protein CASSVAPGTEAFF.

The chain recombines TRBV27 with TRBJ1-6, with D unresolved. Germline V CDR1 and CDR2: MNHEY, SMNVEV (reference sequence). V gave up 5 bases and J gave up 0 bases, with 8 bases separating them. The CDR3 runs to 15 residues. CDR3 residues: CASSPSSSYNSPLHF. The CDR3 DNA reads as TGTGCCAGCAGTCCCTCCAGCTCCTATAATTCACCCCTCCACTTT.

The CDR3 DNA sequence: TGTGCCAGCTCACCAGGACAGGGTTTGAGCTACGAGCAGTACGTC. It is translated as CASSPGQGLSYEQYV. The chain is built from TRBV18 and TRBJ2-7; TRBD1 matches at 8 bases. Trimming took 2 bases from V and 3 from J; bases not matched to a gene: 6. Germline values: CDR1 KGHSH, CDR2 LQKENI. The CDR3 is 15 residues long.

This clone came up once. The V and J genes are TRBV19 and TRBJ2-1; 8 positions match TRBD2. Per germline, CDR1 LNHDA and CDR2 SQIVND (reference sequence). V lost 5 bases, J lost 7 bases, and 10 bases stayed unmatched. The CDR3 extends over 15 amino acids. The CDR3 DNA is TGTGCCAGTAGTGCCCAGGAGCGGGGGATAAATGAGCAGTTCTTC. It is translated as CASSAQERGINEQFF.

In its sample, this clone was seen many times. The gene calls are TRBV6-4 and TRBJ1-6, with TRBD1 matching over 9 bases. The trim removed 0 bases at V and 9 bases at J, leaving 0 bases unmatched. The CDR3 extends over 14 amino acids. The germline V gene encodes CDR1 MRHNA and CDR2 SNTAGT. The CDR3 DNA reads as TGTGCCAGCAGTGACTCGACAGGGGGTTCACCCCTCCACTTT. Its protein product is CASSDSTGGSPLHF.

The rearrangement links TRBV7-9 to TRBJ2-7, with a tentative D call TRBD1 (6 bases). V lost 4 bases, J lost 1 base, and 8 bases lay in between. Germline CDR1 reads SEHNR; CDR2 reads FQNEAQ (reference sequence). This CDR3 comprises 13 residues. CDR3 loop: CASSSRGSYEQYF. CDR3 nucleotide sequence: TGTGCCAGCAGCTCAAGGGGGTCCTACGAGCAGTACTTC.

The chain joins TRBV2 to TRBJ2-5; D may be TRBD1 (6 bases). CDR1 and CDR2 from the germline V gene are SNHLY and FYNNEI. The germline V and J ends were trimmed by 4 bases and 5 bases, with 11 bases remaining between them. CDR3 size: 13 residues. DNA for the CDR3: TGTGCCAGCAGTGTCAACAGGGAGGAGACCCAGTACTTC. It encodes CASSVNREETQYF.

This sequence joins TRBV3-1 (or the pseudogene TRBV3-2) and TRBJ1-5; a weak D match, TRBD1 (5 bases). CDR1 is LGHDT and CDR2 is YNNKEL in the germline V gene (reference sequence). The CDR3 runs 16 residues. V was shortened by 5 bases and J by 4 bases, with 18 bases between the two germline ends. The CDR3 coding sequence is TGTGCCAGCAGCAGCGGGACCCGGGCCGCGAATCAGCCCCAGCATTTT. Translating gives CASSSGTRAANQPQHF.

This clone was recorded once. The CDR3 bases are TGTGCCATCAGATGGACTAGTGGCACAGATACGCAGTATTTT. The encoded protein is CAIRWTSGTDTQYF. The V and J genes are TRBV10-3 and TRBJ2-3; 7 positions agree with TRBD2. The V and J ends lost 6 bases and 1 base, in that order; junction bases with no gene match: 4. The germline gives CDR1 ENHRY, CDR2 SYGVKD. The length of the CDR3 is 14 residues.

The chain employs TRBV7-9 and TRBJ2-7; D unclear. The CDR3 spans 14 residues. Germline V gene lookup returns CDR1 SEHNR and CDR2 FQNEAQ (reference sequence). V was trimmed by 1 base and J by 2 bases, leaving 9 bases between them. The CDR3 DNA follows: TGTGCCAGCAGCTTAGACAGCGATACCTACGAGCAGTACTTC. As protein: CASSLDSDTYEQYF.

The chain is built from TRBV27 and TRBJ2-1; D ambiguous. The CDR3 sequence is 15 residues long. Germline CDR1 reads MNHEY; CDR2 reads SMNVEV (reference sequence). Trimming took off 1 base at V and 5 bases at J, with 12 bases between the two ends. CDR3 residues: CASSLWLGRNNEQFF. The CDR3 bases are TGTGCCAGCAGTTTATGGTTGGGCAGGAACAATGAGCAGTTCTTC.

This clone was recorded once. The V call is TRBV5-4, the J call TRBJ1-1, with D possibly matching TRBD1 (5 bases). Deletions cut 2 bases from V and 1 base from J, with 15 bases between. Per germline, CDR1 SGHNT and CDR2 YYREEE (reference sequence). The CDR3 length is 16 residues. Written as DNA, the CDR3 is TGTGCCAGCAGCTTCGACAGCAGGGTTTCGAACACTGAAGCTTTCTTT. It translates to CASSFDSRVSNTEAFF.

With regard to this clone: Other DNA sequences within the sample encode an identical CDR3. CDR3 coding DNA: TGTGCCTGGAAAGGGACCGGGGAGCTGTTTTTT. It specifies CAWKGTGELFF. The V and J genes are TRBV30 and TRBJ2-2; no firm D call. The V gene's germline CDR1 is GTSNPN and CDR2 SVGIG (reference sequence). The V end lost 4 bases, the J end lost 5 bases, and 5 bases lay between the germline ends. CDR3 length: 11 amino acids.